The rows below give T cell receptor beta chains drawn from one sample of a study of T cell responses to AZD1222 COVID-19 vaccine. Produced via immunoSEQ multiplex PCR; TCRdb's table is partial and in-frame only. The table includes roughly 97,000 clones, 88% detected once. Sequencing was performed on peripheral blood, taken on day 0 of AZD1222 vaccination. These receptors were taken from an adult in good health. Both conserved end residues are part of each CDR3. D genes are given only for firm matches. Clone size is shown for a subset of rows, as once, few, many or a class of expanded clone.

D gene: -
V gene: TRBV18
J gene: TRBJ2-6
clone size: -
CDR3 protein: CASSPNSYSGANVLTF
CDR3 DNA: TGTGCCAGCTCACCTAATTCCTACTCTGGGGCCAACGTCCTGACTTTC

D gene: TRBD1
V gene: TRBV30
J gene: TRBJ2-7
clone size: -
CDR3 protein: CAWGNRGLISYEQYF
CDR3 DNA: TGTGCCTGGGGTAACAGGGGGCTGATTTCCTACGAGCAGTACTTC

D gene: -
V gene: TRBV20-1
J gene: TRBJ2-1
clone size: -
CDR3 protein: CLGDSGNEQFF
CDR3 DNA: TGCTTAGGGGATAGCGGCAATGAGCAGTTCTTC

D gene: -
V gene: TRBV7-2
J gene: TRBJ2-7
clone size: -
CDR3 protein: CASSPQGGGISYEQYF
CDR3 DNA: TGTGCCAGCAGCCCCCAGGGTGGTGGGATATCCTACGAGCAGTACTTC

D gene: -
V gene: TRBV19
J gene: TRBJ2-7
clone size: -
CDR3 protein: CASSTPGTETYEQYF
CDR3 DNA: TGTGCCAGTAGTACCCCCGGGACGGAAACCTACGAGCAGTACTTC

D gene: TRBD1
V gene: TRBV6-5
J gene: TRBJ1-1
clone size: few
CDR3 protein: CASSYTTGGTEAFF
CDR3 DNA: TGTGCCAGCAGTTACACCACAGGGGGCACTGAAGCTTTCTTT

D gene: -
V gene: TRBV7-9
J gene: TRBJ1-3
clone size: -
CDR3 protein: CASSGKVSGNTIYF
CDR3 DNA: TGTGCCAGCAGCGGGAAGGTCTCTGGAAACACCATATATTTT

D gene: -
V gene: TRBV11-3
J gene: TRBJ2-3
clone size: -
CDR3 protein: CASSLTLADTQYF
CDR3 DNA: TGTGCCAGCAGCTTGACACTGGCGGATACGCAGTATTTT

D gene: -
V gene: TRBV7-2
J gene: TRBJ1-6
clone size: -
CDR3 protein: CASTMNTGYNSPLHF
CDR3 DNA: TGTGCCAGCACGATGAATACGGGCTATAATTCACCCCTCCACTTT

D gene: -
V gene: TRBV27
J gene: TRBJ2-7
clone size: -
CDR3 protein: CASSLWAGPNEQYF
CDR3 DNA: TGTGCCAGCAGTTTATGGGCAGGGCCAAACGAGCAGTACTTC

D gene: -
V gene: TRBV4-2
J gene: TRBJ1-1
clone size: once
CDR3 protein: CASNRVGNTEAFF
CDR3 DNA: TGTGCCAGCAACAGGGTTGGAAACACTGAAGCTTTCTTT

D gene: TRBD1
V gene: TRBV28
J gene: TRBJ2-5
clone size: -
CDR3 protein: CASSSEVDPTGGIETQYF
CDR3 DNA: TGTGCCAGCAGCTCTGAGGTCGACCCGACAGGGGGGATTGAGACCCAGTACTTC

D gene: -
V gene: TRBV5-1
J gene: TRBJ1-6
clone size: -
CDR3 protein: CASSPQLDKSSPLHF
CDR3 DNA: TGCGCCAGCAGCCCGCAACTTGACAAGTCCTCACCCCTCCACTTT

D gene: TRBD1
V gene: TRBV14
J gene: TRBJ1-5
clone size: -
CDR3 protein: CASSQVRTGEIKSSNQPQHF
CDR3 DNA: TGTGCCAGCAGCCAAGTCCGGACAGGGGAGATAAAGTCTAGCAATCAGCCCCAGCATTTT

D gene: TRBD1
V gene: TRBV4-3
J gene: TRBJ1-4
clone size: once
CDR3 protein: CASSQVGQGNEKLFF
CDR3 DNA: TGCGCCAGCAGCCAAGTGGGACAGGGTAATGAAAAACTGTTTTTT

D gene: TRBD2
V gene: TRBV24-1
J gene: TRBJ2-1
clone size: -
CDR3 protein: CATSDFSSGSGNEQFF
CDR3 DNA: TGTGCCACCAGTGATTTCTCTAGCGGGAGTGGGAATGAGCAGTTCTTC

D gene: -
V gene: TRBV25-1
J gene: TRBJ1-1
clone size: -
CDR3 protein: CASSFRGAAAANTEAFF
CDR3 DNA: TGTGCCAGCAGTTTCCGGGGAGCGGCGGCAGCGAACACTGAAGCTTTCTTT

D gene: TRBD2
V gene: TRBV3-1/TRBV3-2
J gene: TRBJ2-3
clone size: -
CDR3 protein: CASSPYGTSGGHTDTQYF
CDR3 DNA: TGTGCCAGCAGCCCATATGGGACTAGCGGGGGTCACACAGATACGCAGTATTTT

D gene: TRBD1
V gene: TRBV11-3
J gene: TRBJ2-7
clone size: -
CDR3 protein: CASSPSGQGAYEQYF
CDR3 DNA: TGTGCCAGCAGCCCTTCGGGACAGGGGGCCTACGAGCAGTACTTC

D gene: -
V gene: TRBV4-1
J gene: TRBJ1-4
clone size: -
CDR3 protein: CASSQAGSTNEKLFF
CDR3 DNA: TGCGCCAGCAGCCAAGCCGGATCGACTAATGAAAAACTGTTTTTT

D gene: -
V gene: TRBV5-4
J gene: TRBJ1-2
clone size: -
CDR3 protein: CASSYPDRAGYTF
CDR3 DNA: TGTGCCAGCAGCTACCCGGACAGAGCTGGCTACACCTTC

D gene: -
V gene: TRBV6-2/TRBV6-3
J gene: TRBJ2-7
clone size: -
CDR3 protein: CASSYGPHEQYF
CDR3 DNA: TGTGCCAGCAGTTACGGTCCCCACGAGCAGTACTTC

D gene: -
V gene: TRBV25-1
J gene: TRBJ1-1
clone size: -
CDR3 protein: CASSPGTSTEAFF
CDR3 DNA: TGTGCCAGCAGTCCCGGGACGAGCACTGAAGCTTTCTTT

D gene: -
V gene: TRBV24-1
J gene: TRBJ2-5
clone size: few
CDR3 protein: CATSDSGRRETQYF
CDR3 DNA: TGTGCCACCAGTGACTCAGGGAGGAGAGAGACCCAGTACTTC

D gene: TRBD1
V gene: TRBV28
J gene: TRBJ1-2
clone size: -
CDR3 protein: CASYLRRTGDRYGYTF
CDR3 DNA: TGTGCCAGCTATTTACGAAGGACAGGGGATAGGTATGGCTACACCTTC

D gene: -
V gene: TRBV6-2/TRBV6-3
J gene: TRBJ1-5
clone size: -
CDR3 protein: CASSMVRGWGQPQHF
CDR3 DNA: TGTGCCAGCAGTATGGTACGGGGATGGGGGCAGCCCCAGCATTTT

D gene: TRBD1
V gene: TRBV2
J gene: TRBJ1-6
clone size: once
CDR3 protein: CASYRGGPSPLHF
CDR3 DNA: TGTGCCAGCTACAGGGGCGGCCCTTCACCCCTCCACTTT

D gene: -
V gene: TRBV5-1
J gene: TRBJ1-4
clone size: -
CDR3 protein: CASSLSGLNEKLFF
CDR3 DNA: TGCGCCAGCAGCTTGTCAGGCCTTAATGAAAAACTGTTTTTT

D gene: TRBD2
V gene: TRBV7-2
J gene: TRBJ2-5
clone size: -
CDR3 protein: CASSPILAGGYETQYF
CDR3 DNA: TGTGCCAGCAGCCCTATCCTAGCGGGAGGGTACGAGACCCAGTACTTC

D gene: TRBD1
V gene: TRBV4-3
J gene: TRBJ1-2
clone size: -
CDR3 protein: CASSQPTSGQINYGYTF
CDR3 DNA: TGCGCCAGCAGCCAGCCTACGTCGGGACAGATAAACTATGGCTACACCTTC

D gene: -
V gene: TRBV19
J gene: TRBJ2-3
clone size: -
CDR3 protein: CASSSGGASTDTQYF
CDR3 DNA: TGTGCCAGTAGTAGCGGCGGGGCTAGCACAGATACGCAGTATTTT

D gene: -
V gene: TRBV28
J gene: TRBJ1-1
clone size: -
CDR3 protein: CASLTVVNTEAFF
CDR3 DNA: TGTGCCAGCTTGACAGTCGTGAACACTGAAGCTTTCTTT

D gene: -
V gene: TRBV18
J gene: TRBJ2-5
clone size: few
CDR3 protein: CASSPQGQETQYF
CDR3 DNA: TGTGCCAGCTCACCACAGGGACAAGAGACCCAGTACTTC

D gene: -
V gene: TRBV27
J gene: TRBJ2-5
clone size: -
CDR3 protein: CASSSSVGTETQYF
CDR3 DNA: TGTGCCAGCAGTTCCTCCGTAGGAACAGAGACCCAGTACTTC

D gene: -
V gene: TRBV2
J gene: TRBJ1-1
clone size: -
CDR3 protein: CASSEGSYRNTEAFF
CDR3 DNA: TGTGCCAGCAGTGAAGGGTCGTACAGAAACACTGAAGCTTTCTTT

D gene: TRBD1
V gene: TRBV19
J gene: TRBJ2-7
clone size: -
CDR3 protein: CASSMGRGGTYEQYF
CDR3 DNA: TGTGCCAGTAGTATGGGAAGAGGGGGCACTTACGAGCAGTACTTC

D gene: TRBD2
V gene: TRBV28
J gene: TRBJ2-5
clone size: -
CDR3 protein: CASSLRLAGVPPQETQYF
CDR3 DNA: TGTGCCAGCAGTTTACGACTAGCGGGAGTCCCACCCCAAGAGACCCAGTACTTC

D gene: TRBD2
V gene: TRBV4-3
J gene: TRBJ2-1
clone size: -
CDR3 protein: CASSQDRSGTSGSNEQFF
CDR3 DNA: TGCGCCAGCAGCCAAGATCGGAGCGGGACTAGCGGGAGCAATGAGCAGTTCTTC

D gene: -
V gene: TRBV4-3
J gene: TRBJ2-1
clone size: -
CDR3 protein: CASSQGHGLVGNGQFF
CDR3 DNA: TGCGCCAGCAGCCAAGGACATGGGCTAGTAGGGAATGGGCAGTTCTTC

D gene: TRBD2
V gene: TRBV6-5
J gene: TRBJ2-3
clone size: once
CDR3 protein: CASSYLSGSGADTQYF
CDR3 DNA: TGTGCCAGCAGTTACCTTAGCGGGAGTGGAGCAGATACGCAGTATTTT

D gene: TRBD2
V gene: TRBV5-1
J gene: TRBJ2-7
clone size: -
CDR3 protein: CASSLGAGGGYEQYF
CDR3 DNA: TGCGCCAGCAGCTTGGGAGCGGGAGGGGGATACGAGCAGTACTTC